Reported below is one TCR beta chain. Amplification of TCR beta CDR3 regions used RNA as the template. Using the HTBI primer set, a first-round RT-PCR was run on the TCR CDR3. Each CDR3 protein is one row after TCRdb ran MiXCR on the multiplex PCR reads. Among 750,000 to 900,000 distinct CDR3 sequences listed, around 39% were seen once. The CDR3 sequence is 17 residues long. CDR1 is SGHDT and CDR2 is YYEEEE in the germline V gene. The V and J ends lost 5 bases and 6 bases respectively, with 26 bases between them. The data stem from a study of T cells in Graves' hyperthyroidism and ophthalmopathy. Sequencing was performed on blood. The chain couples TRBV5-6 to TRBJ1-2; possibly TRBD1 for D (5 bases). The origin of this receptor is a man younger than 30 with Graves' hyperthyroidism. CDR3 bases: TGTGCCAGCAGTTCCCAGGGTTGGGAAGGGGAGGCGAATGGCTACACCTTC. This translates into CASSSQGWEGEANGYTF.